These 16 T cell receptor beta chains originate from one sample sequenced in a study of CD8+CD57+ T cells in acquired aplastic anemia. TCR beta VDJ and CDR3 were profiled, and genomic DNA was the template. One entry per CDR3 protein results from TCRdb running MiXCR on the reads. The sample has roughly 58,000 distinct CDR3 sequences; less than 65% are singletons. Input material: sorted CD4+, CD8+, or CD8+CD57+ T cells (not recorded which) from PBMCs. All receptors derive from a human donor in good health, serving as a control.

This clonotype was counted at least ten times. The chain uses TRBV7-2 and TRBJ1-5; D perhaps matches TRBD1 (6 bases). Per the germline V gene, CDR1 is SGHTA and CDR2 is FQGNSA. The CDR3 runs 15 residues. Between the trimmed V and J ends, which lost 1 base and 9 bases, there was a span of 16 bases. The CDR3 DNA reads TGTGCCAGCAGCTTAGTCGGGGGGCTAGGTTGGCCCCAGCATTTT. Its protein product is CASSLVGGLGWPQHF.

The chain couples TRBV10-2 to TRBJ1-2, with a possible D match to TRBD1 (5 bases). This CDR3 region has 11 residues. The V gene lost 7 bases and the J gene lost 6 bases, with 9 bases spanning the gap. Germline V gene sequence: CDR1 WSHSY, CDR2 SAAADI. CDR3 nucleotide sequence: TGCGCCAGCACCAGGGCGGATGGCTACACCTTC. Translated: CASTRADGYTF.

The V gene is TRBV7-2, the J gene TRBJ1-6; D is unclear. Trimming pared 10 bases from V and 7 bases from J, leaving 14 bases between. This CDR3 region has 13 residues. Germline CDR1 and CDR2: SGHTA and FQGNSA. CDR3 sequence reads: CATSPVQNSPLHF. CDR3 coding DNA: TGTGCCACCTCCCCGGTGCAGAATTCACCCCTCCACTTT. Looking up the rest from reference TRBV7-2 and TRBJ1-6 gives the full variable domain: GAGVSQSPSNKVTEKGKDVELRCDPISGHTALYWYRQSLGQGLEFLIYFQGNSAPDKSGLPSDRFSAERTGGSVSTLTIQRTQQEDSAVYLCATSPVQNSPLHFGNGTRLTVT.

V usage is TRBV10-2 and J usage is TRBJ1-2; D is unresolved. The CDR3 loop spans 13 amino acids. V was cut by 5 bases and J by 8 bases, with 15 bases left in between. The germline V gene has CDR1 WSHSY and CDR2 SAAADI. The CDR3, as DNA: TGCGCCAGCAGTTACCCGAGTAGCGGAGGCTACACCTTC. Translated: CASSYPSSGGYTF.

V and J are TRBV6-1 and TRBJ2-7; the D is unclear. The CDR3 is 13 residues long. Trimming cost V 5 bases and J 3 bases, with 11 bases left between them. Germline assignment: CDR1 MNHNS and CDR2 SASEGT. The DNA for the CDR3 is TGTGCCAGCAGTCCAGAGATGGGCTACGAGCAGTACTTC. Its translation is CASSPEMGYEQYF.

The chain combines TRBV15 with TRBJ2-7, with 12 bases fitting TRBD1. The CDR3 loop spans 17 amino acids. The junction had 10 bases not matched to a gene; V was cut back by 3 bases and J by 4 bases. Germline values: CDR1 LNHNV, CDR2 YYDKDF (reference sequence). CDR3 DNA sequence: TGTGCCACCAGCAGTGGGGGACCGGGACAGGGGGCTTACGAGCAGTACTTC. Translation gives CATSSGGPGQGAYEQYF.

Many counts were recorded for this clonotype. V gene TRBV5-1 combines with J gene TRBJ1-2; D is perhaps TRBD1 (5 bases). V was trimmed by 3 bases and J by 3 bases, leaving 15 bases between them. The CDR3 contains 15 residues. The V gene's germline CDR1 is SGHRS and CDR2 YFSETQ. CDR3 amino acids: CASSSGDGRHYGYTF. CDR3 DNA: TGCGCCAGCAGCTCCGGGGACGGGCGCCACTATGGCTACACCTTC.

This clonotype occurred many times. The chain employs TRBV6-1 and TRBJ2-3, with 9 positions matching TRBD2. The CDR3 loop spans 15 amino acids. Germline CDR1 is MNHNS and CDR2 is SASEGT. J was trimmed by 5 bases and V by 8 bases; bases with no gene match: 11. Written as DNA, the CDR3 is TGTGCCAGCGATGTAGCGGGAGTTAACGGAGATACGCAGTATTTT. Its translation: CASDVAGVNGDTQYF.

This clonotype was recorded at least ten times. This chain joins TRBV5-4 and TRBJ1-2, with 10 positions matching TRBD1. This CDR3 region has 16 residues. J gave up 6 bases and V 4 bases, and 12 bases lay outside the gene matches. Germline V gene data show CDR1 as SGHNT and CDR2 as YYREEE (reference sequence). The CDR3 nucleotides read TGTGCCAGCAGCACGAGACAGGGGGCAGGGTTCGATGGCTACACCTTC. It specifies CASSTRQGAGFDGYTF. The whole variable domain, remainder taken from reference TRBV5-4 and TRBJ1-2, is ETGVTQSPTHLIKTRGQQVTLRCSSQSGHNTVSWYQQALGQGPQFIFQYYREEENGRGNFPPRFSGLQFPNYSSELNVNALELDDSALYLCASSTRQGAGFDGYTFGSGTRLTVV.

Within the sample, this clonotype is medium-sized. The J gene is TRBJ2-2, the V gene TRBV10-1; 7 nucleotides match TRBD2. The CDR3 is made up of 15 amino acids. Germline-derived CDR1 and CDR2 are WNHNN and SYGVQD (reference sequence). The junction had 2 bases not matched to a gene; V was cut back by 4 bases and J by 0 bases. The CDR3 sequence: CASSGGTTNTGELFF. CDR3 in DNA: TGCGCCAGCAGTGGTGGGACTACGAACACCGGGGAGCTGTTTTTT.

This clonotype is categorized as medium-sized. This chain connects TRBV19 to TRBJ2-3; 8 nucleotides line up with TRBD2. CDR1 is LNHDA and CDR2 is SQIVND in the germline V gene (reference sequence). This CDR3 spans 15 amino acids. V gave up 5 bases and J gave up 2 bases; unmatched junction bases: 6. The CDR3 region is CASSPRAGATDTQYF. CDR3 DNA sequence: TGTGCCAGTAGTCCCCGAGCGGGAGCCACAGATACGCAGTATTTT.

The CDR3 loop reads CSRDKDNSPLHF. CDR3 bases: TGCAGTCGGGACAAAGACAATTCACCCCTCCACTTT. J is TRBJ1-6 and V is TRBV20-1, with D possibly being TRBD1 (6 bases). CDR1 is DFQATT, CDR2 SNEGSKA, per germline (reference sequence). Trimming left V 8 bases short and J 7 bases short, with 12 bases between. CDR3 length equals 12 residues.

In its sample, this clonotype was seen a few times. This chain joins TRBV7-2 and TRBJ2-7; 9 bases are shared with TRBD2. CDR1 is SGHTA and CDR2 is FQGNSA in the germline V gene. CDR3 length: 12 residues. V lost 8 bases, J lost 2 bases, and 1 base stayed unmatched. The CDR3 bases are TGTGCCAGCGTAGCGGGAGCCTACGAGCAGTACTTC. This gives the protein CASVAGAYEQYF.

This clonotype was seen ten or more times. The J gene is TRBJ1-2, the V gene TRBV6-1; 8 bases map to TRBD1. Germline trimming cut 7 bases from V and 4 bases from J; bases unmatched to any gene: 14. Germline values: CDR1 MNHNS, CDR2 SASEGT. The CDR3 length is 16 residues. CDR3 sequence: CASTVGGTGLGYGYTF. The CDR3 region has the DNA TGTGCCAGCACCGTCGGTGGGACAGGACTGGGCTATGGCTACACCTTC.

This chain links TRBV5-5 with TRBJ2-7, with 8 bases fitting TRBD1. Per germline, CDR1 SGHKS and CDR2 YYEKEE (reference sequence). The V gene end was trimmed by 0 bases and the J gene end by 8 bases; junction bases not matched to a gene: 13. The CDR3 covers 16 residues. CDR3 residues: CASSLGGASGGNKQYF. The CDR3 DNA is TGTGCCAGCAGCTTGGGGGGCGCGTCAGGGGGCAACAAGCAGTACTTC. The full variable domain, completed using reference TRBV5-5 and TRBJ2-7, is DAGVTQSPTHLIKTRGQQVTLRCSPISGHKSVSWYQQVLGQGPQFIFQYYEKEERGRGNFPDRFSARQFPNYSSELNVNALLLGDSALYLCASSLGGASGGNKQYFGPGTRLTVT.

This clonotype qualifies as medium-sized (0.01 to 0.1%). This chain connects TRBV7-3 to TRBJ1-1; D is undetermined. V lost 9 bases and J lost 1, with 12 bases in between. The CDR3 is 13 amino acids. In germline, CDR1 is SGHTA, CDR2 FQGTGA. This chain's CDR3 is CASKSSQNTEAFF. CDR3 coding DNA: TGTGCCAGTAAGTCAAGCCAGAACACTGAAGCTTTCTTT.